A single sample is the source of the 17 T cell receptor beta chains below, sequenced in a study of cytomegalovirus exposure and HLA in healthy donors. The PCR had 60 Vbeta and 13 Jbeta primers. Libraries were prepared by immunoSEQ multiplex PCR; TCRdb keeps only in-frame clonotypes and omits some of them. In the table there are about 94,000 clones, about 62% of which are singletons. Sequencing was performed on PBMCs. These receptors came from a man aged 30-40 years in good health and CMV-seronegative.

This clone has more than one count but fewer than ten. The V gene is TRBV10-3, the J gene TRBJ1-3, with TRBD1 identical over 7 bases. From germline, CDR1 is ENHRY and CDR2 SYGVKD. V shed 0 bases and J 2 bases; nucleotides not matched to a gene: 4. The CDR3 sequence is 16 residues long. This CDR3 reads CAISESQGEAGNTIYF. In DNA, the CDR3 is TGTGCCATCAGTGAGTCGCAGGGGGAGGCTGGAAACACCATATATTTT.

This clone was counted a single time. One end of the junction varies from germline; a read error may be responsible. This rearrangement joins TRBV7-9 to TRBJ2-7, with D perhaps TRBD2 (5 bases). Germline values: CDR1 SEHNR, CDR2 FQNEAQ (reference sequence). The CDR3 sequence is 14 residues long. CDR3 bases: TGTTCCAGCAGCTTCAGGACTGCAGTTTGGGAGCAGTACTTC. Translated, it gives CSSSFRTAVWEQYF.

As to this clone: Mismatch with germline at one junction end may stem from a read error. The chain recombines TRBV7-9 with TRBJ2-2; D gene ambiguous. Germline V gene data show CDR1 as SEHNR and CDR2 as FQNEAQ (reference sequence). This CDR3 region has 12 residues. In DNA form, the CDR3 reads TGTTCCAGCAGCCCGTCGGCCGGGGAGCTGTTTTTT. Amino acid sequence: CSSSPSAGELFF.

This chain links TRBV5-4 with TRBJ2-5, with TRBD1 matching 10 bases. The CDR3 spans 17 residues. Per the germline V gene, CDR1 is SGHNT and CDR2 is YYREEE (reference sequence). Unmatched junction bases numbered 13, after V lost 3 bases and J lost 5 bases. CDR3 residues: CASSSGNRQGALETQYF. The CDR3 DNA reads as TGTGCCAGCAGCTCAGGGAACCGACAGGGGGCCTTGGAGACCCAGTACTTC.

The rearrangement links TRBV14 to TRBJ2-5; D is ambiguous. The germline CDR1 and CDR2 sequences are SGHDN and FVKESK. V lost 0 bases and J 5 bases, leaving 16 bases between the germline ends. The CDR3 is 16 amino acids. CDR3 region: CASSQELSIQRETQYF. The DNA for the CDR3 is TGTGCCAGCAGCCAAGAATTAAGTATCCAGAGGGAGACCCAGTACTTC. Looking up the rest from reference TRBV14 and TRBJ2-5 gives the full variable domain: EAGVTQFPSHSVIEKGQTVTLRCDPISGHDNLYWYRRVMGKEIKFLLHFVKESKQDESGMPNNRFLAERTGGTYSTLKVQPAELEDSGVYFCASSQELSIQRETQYFGPGTRLLVL.

This clone is labeled as medium-sized. The chain has TRBV5-1 and TRBJ2-7; D remains unclear. In germline, CDR1 is SGHRS, CDR2 YFSETQ. Trimming left V 2 bases short and J 6 bases short, with 9 bases between. The CDR3 runs 12 residues. The CDR3 DNA follows: TGCGCCAGCAGCTTAGTCCGAGGCGAGCAGTACTTC. Its translation: CASSLVRGEQYF.

The gene calls are TRBV9 and TRBJ1-4, with 7 bases that match TRBD1. V lost 4 bases, J lost 8 bases, and 11 bases stayed unmatched. CDR1 and CDR2 from the germline V gene are SGDLS and YYNGEE. The CDR3 consists of 15 residues. The CDR3 DNA reads as TGTGCCAGCAGCCCCCGGCAGGGGGTAAGGGAAAAACTGTTTTTT. Translated: CASSPRQGVREKLFF.

J is TRBJ2-3 and V is TRBV9; 11 nucleotides align to TRBD2. The CDR3 runs to 16 residues. The J segment lost 5 bases and the V segment lost 4 bases, leaving 9 bases of the junction unmatched. Germline CDR1 SGDLS, CDR2 YYNGEE. CDR3: CASSRGEGLAGDTQYF. CDR3 in DNA: TGTGCCAGCAGCAGAGGGGAAGGACTAGCGGGAGATACGCAGTATTTT.

The chain links TRBV7-9 to TRBJ1-1; D ambiguous. Trimming cost V 6 bases and J 1 base, with 9 bases left between them. Germline V gene sequence: CDR1 SEHNR, CDR2 FQNEAQ (reference sequence). The CDR3 covers 13 residues. The CDR3 loop is CASREVGNTEAFF. The CDR3 nucleotides read TGTGCCAGCAGAGAGGTGGGGAACACTGAAGCTTTCTTT.

The rearrangement links TRBV7-8 to TRBJ1-5, with 9 bases that match TRBD1. This CDR3 region has 16 residues. Germline values: CDR1 SGHVS, CDR2 FQNEAQ. V dropped 4 bases and J dropped 0; count of bases not matched to a gene: 4. CDR3 sequence (DNA): TGTGCCAGCAGCTCGGGGACAGGGTTTAGCAATCAGCCCCAGCATTTT. Protein: CASSSGTGFSNQPQHF.

This chain joins TRBV6-4 and TRBJ2-3, with 7 nucleotides matching TRBD2. The CDR3 is made up of 15 amino acids. CDR1 is MRHNA and CDR2 is SNTAGT in the germline V gene. Unmatched junction bases numbered 5, after V lost 5 bases and J lost 0 bases. The CDR3 nucleotides are TGTGCCAGCAGTCCTAGCGGCGGGAGCACAGATACGCAGTATTTT. This sequence encodes CASSPSGGSTDTQYF.

Only a few counts were recorded for this clone. This chain uses TRBV6-6 with TRBJ2-5, with 7 bases fitting TRBD2. The CDR3 is made up of 13 amino acids. The V and J ends lost 6 bases and 1 base, in that order; junction bases with no gene match: 2. The V gene's germline CDR1 is MNHNY and CDR2 SVGAGI (reference sequence). CDR3 coding DNA: TGTGCCAGCAGACGGGGGGTCCAAGAGACCCAGTACTTC. It is translated as CASRRGVQETQYF.

A few counts support this clone. This chain joins TRBV6-1 and TRBJ2-5; unclear D gene. The V and J ends lost 3 bases and 2 bases respectively, with 13 bases between them. The CDR3 length is 15 residues. The germline gives CDR1 MNHNS, CDR2 SASEGT. As DNA, the CDR3 is TGTGCCAGCAGTGACCGTCAGTTCCTTCAAGAGACCCAGTACTTC. This codes for CASSDRQFLQETQYF.

The V gene is TRBV11-2, the J gene TRBJ2-1, with a weak D call TRBD2 (6 bases). The length of the CDR3 is 14 residues. Germline CDR1 reads SGHAT; CDR2 reads FQNNGV. V lost 5 bases to trimming and J lost 8 bases, with 16 bases between them. DNA of the CDR3: TGTGCCAGCAGCCTGGGATCGTGGGGGGATGAGCAGTTCTTC. Translation gives CASSLGSWGDEQFF.

This clone was found a few times. An end of the junction does not agree with germline; a read error may underlie this. V gene TRBV7-9 combines with J gene TRBJ2-7, with no clear D. Looked up from germline, CDR1 is SEHNR and CDR2 is FQNEAQ (reference sequence). The CDR3 is 15 amino acids. DNA of the CDR3: TGTTCCAGCAGCTCCCCTTTTACACCATTCTACGAGCAGTACTTC. Translated, it gives CSSSSPFTPFYEQYF.

This chain joins TRBV11-2 and TRBJ2-5; TRBD2 agrees at 9 bases. After removal of 1 base from V and 4 bases from J, the junction contained 4 bases not matched to a gene. Germline V gives CDR1 SGHAT, CDR2 FQNNGV. The CDR3 runs to 15 residues. CDR3 loop: CASSLGWREGETQYF. In DNA form, the CDR3 reads TGTGCCAGCAGCTTAGGGTGGCGGGAGGGAGAGACCCAGTACTTC.

The V gene is TRBV4-3, the J gene TRBJ2-2; TRBD1 matches at 8 bases. V was pared by 2 bases and J by 3 bases, with 5 bases of the junction left unmatched. The CDR3 contains 16 residues. Per germline, CDR1 LGHNA and CDR2 YSLEER. Here the CDR3 DNA reads TGCGCCAGCAGCCAACGGACAGGGCCTTACACCGGGGAGCTGTTTTTT. Residues: CASSQRTGPYTGELFF.